The TCR beta chain under discussion was sequenced for a study of blood T cell repertoires in COVID-19. Across the whole study: The origin of the acute and convalescent COVID-19 samples was the United States, Italy and Spain. Sources were T cells, B-cell-depleted T cells, or PBMCs; the material itself was cDNA or gDNA.

This CDR3 has 13 residues. V gave up 0 bases and J gave up 5 bases, with 5 bases separating them. Germline V gives CDR1 LGHDT, CDR2 YNNKEL (reference sequence). Authors' data handling: The authors estimated nucleated cell counts from reference gene primer amplification. Data came from immunoSEQ multiplex PCR; TCRdb stores just in-frame clones and leaves some out. From that table come the V and J calls and clone size; the DNA was used to work out D and trimming. The sample records over 90,000 clones, 70% to 90% being singletons. This clone was seen just once. Sequenced sample: peripheral blood. This sequence originates from a man aged 50 to 59 in a cohort sampled during active COVID-19. The chain is built from TRBV3-1 (or the pseudogene TRBV3-2) and TRBJ2-1; D gene uncertain. CDR3: CASSQEADNEQFF. CDR3 DNA sequence: TGTGCCAGCAGCCAAGAGGCTGACAATGAGCAGTTCTTC.